This T cell receptor beta chain was identified in a study of blood T cell repertoires in COVID-19. On the study more broadly: Researchers got acute and convalescent COVID-19 samples from the United States, Italy and Spain. PBMCs, B-cell-depleted T cells, or T cells provided the cDNA or gDNA that made up the material.

As handled by the study authors: From reference gene primer amplification, estimates of nucleated cell counts were derived. The protocol was immunoSEQ multiplex PCR, while the TCRdb copy is restricted to in-frame clones and leaves out a portion. V and J calls and clone size are given by that table; D and trimming were obtained from the DNA. The repertoire holds 100,000 to 120,000 clones, roughly 85% seen once, with more than 4% in the top ten. Germline V lookup: CDR1 SGHTA, CDR2 FQGNSA. V lost 4 bases, J lost 3 bases, and 18 bases lay in between. The CDR3 consists of 17 residues. Sequenced input: peripheral blood. V and J are TRBV7-2 and TRBJ2-2; maybe TRBD1 (7 bases). The sequence was obtained from a human donor in a cohort sampled during active COVID-19. Written as DNA, the CDR3 is TGTGCCAGCAGCTCTAGACAGGGCGGGGCTTACACCGGGGAGCTGTTTTTT. This gives the protein CASSSRQGGAYTGELFF.